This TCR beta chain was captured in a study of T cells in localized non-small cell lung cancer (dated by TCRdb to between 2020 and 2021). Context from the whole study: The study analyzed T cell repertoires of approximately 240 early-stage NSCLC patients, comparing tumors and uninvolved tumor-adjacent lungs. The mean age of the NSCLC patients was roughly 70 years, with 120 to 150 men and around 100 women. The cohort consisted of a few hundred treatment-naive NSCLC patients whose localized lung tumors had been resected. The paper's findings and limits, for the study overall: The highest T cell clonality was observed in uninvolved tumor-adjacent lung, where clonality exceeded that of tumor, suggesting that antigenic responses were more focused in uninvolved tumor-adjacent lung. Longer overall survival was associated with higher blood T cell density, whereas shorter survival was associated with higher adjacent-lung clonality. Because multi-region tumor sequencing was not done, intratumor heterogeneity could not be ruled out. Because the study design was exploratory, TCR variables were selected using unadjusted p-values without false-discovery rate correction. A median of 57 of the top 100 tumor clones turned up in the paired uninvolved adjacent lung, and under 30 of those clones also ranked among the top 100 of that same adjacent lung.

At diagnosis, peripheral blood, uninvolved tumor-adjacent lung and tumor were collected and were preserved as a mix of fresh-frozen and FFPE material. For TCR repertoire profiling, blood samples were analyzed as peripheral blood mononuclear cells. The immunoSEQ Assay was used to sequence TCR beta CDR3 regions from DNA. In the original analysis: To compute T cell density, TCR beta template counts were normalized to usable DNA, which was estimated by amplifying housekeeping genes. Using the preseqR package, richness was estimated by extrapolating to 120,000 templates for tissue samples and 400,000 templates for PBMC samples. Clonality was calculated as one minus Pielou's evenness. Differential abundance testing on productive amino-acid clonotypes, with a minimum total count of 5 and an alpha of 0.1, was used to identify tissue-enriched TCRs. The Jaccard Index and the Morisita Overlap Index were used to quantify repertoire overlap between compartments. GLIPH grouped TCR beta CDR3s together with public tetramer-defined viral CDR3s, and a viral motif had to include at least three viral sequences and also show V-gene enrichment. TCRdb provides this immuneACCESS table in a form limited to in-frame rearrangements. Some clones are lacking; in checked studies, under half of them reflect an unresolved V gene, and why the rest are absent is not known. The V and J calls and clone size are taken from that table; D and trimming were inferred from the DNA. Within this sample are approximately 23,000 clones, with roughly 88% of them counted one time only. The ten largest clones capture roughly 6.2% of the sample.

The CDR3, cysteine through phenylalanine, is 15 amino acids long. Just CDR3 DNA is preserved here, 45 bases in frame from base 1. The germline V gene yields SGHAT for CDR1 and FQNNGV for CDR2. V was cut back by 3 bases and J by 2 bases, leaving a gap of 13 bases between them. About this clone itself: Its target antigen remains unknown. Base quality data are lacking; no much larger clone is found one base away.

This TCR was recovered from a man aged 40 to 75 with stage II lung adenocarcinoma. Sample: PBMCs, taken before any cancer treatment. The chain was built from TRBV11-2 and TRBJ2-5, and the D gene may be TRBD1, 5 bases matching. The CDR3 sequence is CASSLWQGPQETQYF. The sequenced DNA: TGTGCCAGCAGCTTGTGGCAGGGCCCACAAGAGACCCAGTACTTC.